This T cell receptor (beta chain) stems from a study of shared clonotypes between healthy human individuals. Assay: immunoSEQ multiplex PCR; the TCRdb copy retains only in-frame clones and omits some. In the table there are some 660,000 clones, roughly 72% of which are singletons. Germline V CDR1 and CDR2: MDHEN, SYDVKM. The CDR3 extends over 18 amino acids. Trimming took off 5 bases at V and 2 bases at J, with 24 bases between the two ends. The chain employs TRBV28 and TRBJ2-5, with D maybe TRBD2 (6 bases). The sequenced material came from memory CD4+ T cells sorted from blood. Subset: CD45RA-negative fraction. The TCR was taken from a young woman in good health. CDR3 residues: CASSNGTGSTTTQETQYF. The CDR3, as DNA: TGTGCCAGCAGTAACGGGACTGGATCGACAACAACGCAAGAGACCCAGTACTTC.